What follows is one T cell receptor beta chain and its context. The sample belongs to a study of blood T cell repertoires in COVID-19. Study-wide background: The United States, Italy and Spain supplied acute and convalescent COVID-19 samples. T cells, B-cell-depleted T cells, or PBMCs provided the cDNA or gDNA that served as material.

Original data processing: Reference gene primer amplification gave nucleated cell count estimates. TCRdb's table, derived via immunoSEQ multiplex PCR, lists solely in-frame clones and lacks some. D and trimming were read from the DNA, whereas the V and J calls and clone size are those reported in that table. Of some 160,000 clones listed, around 79% are singletons. CDR3 length: 14 residues. J lost 1 base, V lost 4 bases, and 2 bases had no gene match. The germline gives CDR1 LGHDT, CDR2 YNNKEL (reference sequence). This rearrangement joins TRBV3-1 (or the pseudogene TRBV3-2) to TRBJ2-7; 9 nucleotides match TRBD2. The material sequenced was peripheral blood. This receptor was taken from a man aged 45 to 65 with active or convalescent COVID-19. CDR3 sequence: CASSPTSGSYEQYF. The CDR3 DNA sequence: TGTGCCAGCAGCCCCACTAGCGGGTCCTACGAGCAGTACTTC.